This is a list of T cell receptor beta chains from one sample in a study of T cell responses to AZD1222 COVID-19 vaccine. Assay used: immunoSEQ multiplex PCR; TCRdb lists only in-frame clones, some missing. The table includes 90,000 to 150,000 clones, roughly 91% detected once. The source was peripheral blood, collected 28 days after the second AZD1222 dose. The receptor source for this set is an adult who received the AZD1222 COVID-19 vaccine. Each CDR3 is given with its conserved first and last residue. Each record gives: clone size, V gene, D gene, J gene, CDR3 protein, CDR3 DNA. The D gene is left open where the match is weak. The size field is filled for only some rows; it gives once, few, many or a size class.

>-|TRBV11-2|-|TRBJ1-5
CASSLEWDSNQPQHF
TGTGCCAGCAGCTTAGAGTGGGATAGCAATCAGCCCCAGCATTTT
>few|TRBV5-1|-|TRBJ1-5
CASSPGQFSNQPQHF
TGCGCCAGCAGCCCCGGACAGTTTAGCAATCAGCCCCAGCATTTT
>-|TRBV7-6|TRBD2|TRBJ2-7
CASSIGTSSAGGSGYEQYF
TGTGCCAGCTCGATAGGTACTAGTTCCGCGGGGGGCTCCGGCTACGAGCAGTACTTC
>once|TRBV27|-|TRBJ1-3
CASKDGTPGNTIYF
TGTGCCAGCAAGGACGGGACACCCGGAAACACCATATATTTT
>-|TRBV6-5|-|TRBJ2-3
CASSSDPVDTQYF
TGTGCCAGCTCCTCGGACCCGGTAGATACGCAGTATTTT
>few|TRBV6-2/TRBV6-3|-|TRBJ2-3
CASSYKGGRGALADTQYF
TGTGCCAGCAGTTATAAAGGTGGCCGGGGGGCCCTCGCAGATACGCAGTATTTT
>-|TRBV15|-|TRBJ1-3
CATHRDSGGSGNTIYF
TGTGCCACCCATCGGGACTCGGGTGGATCTGGAAACACCATATATTTT
>-|TRBV28|TRBD1|TRBJ1-1
CASSVRDRGLVEAFF
TGTGCCAGCAGTGTAAGGGACAGGGGCCTCGTTGAAGCTTTCTTT
>-|TRBV19|TRBD1|TRBJ1-4
CASSAPFRDSNEKLFF
TGTGCCAGTAGTGCCCCTTTTCGGGACAGTAATGAAAAACTGTTTTTT
>-|TRBV12-5|TRBD2|TRBJ2-1
CASGLLQAGGETNYNEQFF
TGTGCTAGTGGTTTGCTTCAAGCGGGGGGCGAAACTAACTACAATGAGCAGTTCTTC
>-|TRBV6-4|-|TRBJ1-2
CASSRDRLTGGYTF
TGTGCCAGCAGTAGGGACCGCCTAACAGGCGGCTACACCTTC
>-|TRBV4-2|TRBD1|TRBJ1-2
CASSQEQRPKGQAIGYTF
TGTGCCAGCAGCCAAGAACAAAGGCCAAAGGGACAGGCGATAGGCTACACCTTC
>-|TRBV27|-|TRBJ2-7
CASSRSYYEQYF
TGTGCCAGCAGCCGGTCATACTACGAGCAGTACTTC
>-|TRBV14|TRBD2|TRBJ2-1
CASSQAWPTSGRATYSNEQFF
TGTGCCAGCAGCCAAGCCTGGCCCACTAGCGGGAGGGCCACCTACAGCAATGAGCAGTTCTTC
>-|TRBV28|-|TRBJ1-5
CASSNRRNQPQHF
TGTGCCAGCAGTAACCGAAGGAATCAGCCCCAGCATTTT
>-|TRBV7-3|TRBD2|TRBJ2-2
CASSPVNGLAGNTGELFF
TGTGCCAGCAGCCCCGTTAACGGGTTAGCGGGAAACACCGGGGAGCTGTTTTTT
>-|TRBV30|-|TRBJ2-7
CACSTRGTLEQYF
TGTGCCTGCTCGACCAGGGGGACTCTCGAGCAGTACTTC
>few|TRBV7-8|TRBD2|TRBJ2-7
CASSFGAGGTYEQYF
TGTGCCAGCAGCTTCGGAGCGGGGGGGACCTACGAGCAGTACTTC
>-|TRBV7-3|TRBD2|TRBJ2-1
CASSASSGRYNEQFF
TGTGCCAGCAGCGCGTCTAGCGGGAGGTACAATGAGCAGTTCTTC
>-|TRBV6-5|TRBD2|TRBJ2-1
CASSNLGGDYNEQFF
TGTGCCAGCAGTAACCTCGGGGGGGACTACAATGAGCAGTTCTTC
>-|TRBV20-1|-|TRBJ1-2
CSARAGYGYTF
TGCAGTGCTAGAGCTGGGTATGGCTACACCTTC
>-|TRBV13|TRBD1|TRBJ2-2
CASQTGNIHTGELFF
TGTGCCAGCCAGACAGGGAATATCCACACCGGGGAGCTGTTTTTT
>once|TRBV7-2|-|TRBJ2-5
CASSLQGLGETQYF
TGTGCCAGCAGCTTACAGGGATTAGGAGAGACCCAGTACTTC
>-|TRBV19|-|TRBJ1-1
CASSPEGAEAFF
TGTGCCAGTAGTCCCGAGGGGGCTGAAGCTTTCTTT
>-|TRBV19|-|TRBJ1-1
CASSIDAGRVNTEAFF
TGTGCCAGTAGTATAGATGCAGGGAGGGTGAACACTGAAGCTTTCTTT
>-|TRBV11-2|-|TRBJ1-2
CASSRRTGTNYGYTF
TGTGCCAGCAGCCGAAGGACGGGGACGAACTATGGCTACACCTTC
>-|TRBV9|-|TRBJ1-3
CASSAPSRAGDSGNTIYF
TGTGCCAGCAGCGCCCCGAGTAGGGCAGGAGACTCTGGAAACACCATATATTTT
>-|TRBV7-9|TRBD1|TRBJ1-1
CASSLAIGTGNTEAFF
TGTGCCAGCAGCTTAGCGATTGGGACAGGGAACACTGAAGCTTTCTTT
>-|TRBV10-3|TRBD2|TRBJ2-1
CAITASGSYNEQFF
TGTGCCATCACAGCTAGCGGGAGTTACAATGAGCAGTTCTTC
>-|TRBV19|-|TRBJ2-4
CASSGVWRRGVVTKNIQYF
TGTGCCAGTAGTGGCGTGTGGAGGAGAGGGGTTGTAACCAAAAACATTCAGTACTTC
>-|TRBV28|-|TRBJ1-3
CASRFQASGNTIYF
TGTGCCAGCAGATTTCAGGCGTCTGGAAACACCATATATTTT
>-|TRBV30|TRBD2|TRBJ2-7
CAWTLGTSGSLYEQYF
TGTGCCTGGACCCTAGGGACTAGCGGGAGCCTCTACGAGCAGTACTTC
>few|TRBV30|-|TRBJ1-5
CAWSVDENQPQHF
TGTGCCTGGAGTGTCGACGAAAATCAGCCCCAGCATTTT
>-|TRBV28|-|TRBJ1-2
CASSQGRDVNYGYTF
TGTGCCAGCAGTCAGGGAAGGGATGTTAACTATGGCTACACCTTC
>-|TRBV6-2/TRBV6-3|TRBD2|TRBJ2-1
CASSYGSGGLYNEQFF
TGTGCCAGCAGTTACGGTAGCGGGGGGCTTTACAATGAGCAGTTCTTC
>-|TRBV7-9|-|TRBJ1-5
CASTSAYSNQPQHF
TGTGCCAGCACAAGTGCCTATAGCAATCAGCCCCAGCATTTT
>-|TRBV6-2/TRBV6-3|-|TRBJ2-2
CASSYTDTGELFF
TGTGCCAGCAGTTACACGGACACCGGGGAGCTGTTTTTT
>-|TRBV7-9|-|TRBJ2-7
CASSPVRAGGENEQYF
TGTGCCAGCAGCCCCGTTCGGGCAGGCGGGGAGAACGAGCAGTACTTC
>-|TRBV3-1/TRBV3-2|-|TRBJ1-2
CASSPPGRVYGYTF
TGTGCCAGCAGCCCACCGGGCAGGGTTTATGGCTACACCTTC
>-|TRBV10-3|-|TRBJ1-3
CAIIGGGRTGNTIYF
TGTGCCATCATTGGGGGGGGCCGGACTGGAAACACCATATATTTT
>-|TRBV7-3|-|TRBJ2-7
CASSLRSDRGQYF
TGTGCCAGCAGCTTAAGGTCCGACCGCGGGCAGTACTTC
>-|TRBV20-1|-|TRBJ1-1
CQTERATEAFF
TGCCAAACGGAGAGGGCCACTGAAGCTTTCTTT
>-|TRBV15|-|TRBJ2-3
CATSAGLPPDTQYF
TGTGCCACCAGCGCGGGACTCCCGCCGGATACGCAGTATTTT
>-|TRBV5-1|-|TRBJ1-2
CASSLVTYYGYTF
TGCGCCAGCAGCTTGGTTACTTACTATGGCTACACCTTC
>-|TRBV6-4|-|TRBJ1-6
CASSDSAGNSPLHF
TGTGCCAGCAGTGACTCGGCAGGGAATTCACCCCTCCACTTT
>-|TRBV7-8|-|TRBJ2-7
CASSLAALIKGPRHEQYF
TGTGCCAGCAGCCTCGCGGCACTAATAAAGGGACCGCGTCACGAGCAGTACTTC
>-|TRBV28|-|TRBJ2-3
CASSLFRDTDTQYF
TGTGCCAGCAGTTTATTTCGGGACACAGATACGCAGTATTTT
>-|TRBV5-6|-|TRBJ1-1
CASSLVTALMNTEAFF
TGTGCCAGCAGCTTGGTAACAGCCCTCATGAACACTGAAGCTTTCTTT
>-|TRBV10-3|-|TRBJ2-3
CAISLEQGTDTQYF
TGTGCCATCAGTCTAGAACAGGGAACAGATACGCAGTATTTT
>-|TRBV5-1|-|TRBJ1-2
CASSPGTAMMGGYTF
TGCGCCAGCAGCCCAGGGACCGCCATGATGGGGGGCTACACCTTC
>-|TRBV6-2/TRBV6-3|-|TRBJ1-2
CASSRGGAFYGYTF
TGTGCCAGCAGCCGCGGGGGGGCCTTCTATGGCTACACCTTC
>-|TRBV13|TRBD2|TRBJ2-7
CASSLGLAGEQYF
TGTGCCAGCAGCCTTGGACTAGCTGGCGAGCAGTACTTC
>-|TRBV9|-|TRBJ1-4
CASSVGLGGEREKLFF
TGTGCCAGCAGCGTAGGGCTAGGGGGAGAGAGGGAAAAACTGTTTTTT
>-|TRBV11-2|-|TRBJ2-1
CASSLEGNNEQFF
TGTGCCAGCAGCTTAGAAGGGAACAATGAGCAGTTCTTC
>-|TRBV12-3/TRBV12-4|-|TRBJ1-1
CASRPGRGTEAFF
TGTGCCAGCCGTCCGGGGCGCGGCACTGAAGCTTTCTTT